These 14 T cell receptor beta chains originate from one sample sequenced in a study of blood T cell repertoires in COVID-19. The protocol was immunoSEQ multiplex PCR, while the TCRdb copy is restricted to in-frame clones and leaves out a portion. There are a few hundred thousand clones in the sample; around 90% occur only once, and roughly 9.1% lies in the top ten. Sequencing was performed on peripheral blood. These receptors all come from a man between 18 and 29 years old with active or convalescent COVID-19.

The chain uses TRBV3-1 (or the pseudogene TRBV3-2) and TRBJ2-3, with 8 bases aligning to TRBD1. The trim removed 7 bases at V and 3 bases at J, leaving 6 bases unmatched. CDR1 and CDR2 from the germline V gene are LGHDT and YNNKEL (reference sequence). CDR3 size: 14 residues. The CDR3 DNA sequence: TGTGCCAGCACTACAACAGGGGGTACAGATACGCAGTATTTT. Translating gives CASTTTGGTDTQYF.

V and J are TRBV19 and TRBJ2-7; 12 nucleotides line up with TRBD1. Trimming at V came to 8 bases and at J to 5 bases, leaving 10 bases not matched to a gene. The CDR3 loop spans 15 amino acids. Germline CDR1 LNHDA, CDR2 SQIVND (reference sequence). The CDR3 reads CASSKGTGGLDEQYF. The CDR3 DNA follows: TGTGCCAGTTCTAAGGGGACAGGGGGCCTGGACGAGCAGTACTTC.

The CDR3 sequence is CASSPRWSGGTGELFF. CDR3 DNA: TGTGCCAGTAGTCCCCGTTGGAGCGGGGGGACCGGGGAGCTGTTTTTT. V gene TRBV19 combines with J gene TRBJ2-2, with 9 bases fitting TRBD2. This CDR3 spans 16 amino acids. The germline V gene encodes CDR1 LNHDA and CDR2 SQIVND (reference sequence). Losses at the gene ends were 5 bases for V and 5 bases for J; bases not matched to a gene: 9.

This chain links TRBV6-2 or TRBV6-3 with TRBJ2-2; 9 positions match TRBD1. The V segment lost 6 bases and the J segment 3 bases; nucleotides outside the gene matches: 5. Germline V gene data show CDR1 as MNHEY and CDR2 as SVGEGT. The CDR3 has 15 residues. CDR3 nucleotides: TGTGCCAGCAGCCTCCGGGACAGGGACACCGGGGAGCTGTTTTTT. It yields the protein CASSLRDRDTGELFF.

The chain uses TRBV9 and TRBJ2-3; 9 bases align to TRBD1. Unmatched junction bases numbered 11, after V lost 6 bases and J lost 3 bases. CDR3 length: 16 residues. The germline gives CDR1 SGDLS, CDR2 YYNGEE. CDR3 sequence reads: CASNAMTGGATDTQYF. CDR3 DNA: TGTGCCAGCAACGCCATGACAGGGGGAGCGACAGATACGCAGTATTTT.

The V and J genes are TRBV5-1 and TRBJ2-4; unclear D gene. The CDR3 loop spans 13 amino acids. In germline, CDR1 is SGHRS, CDR2 YFSETQ. The V gene lost 1 base and the J gene lost 11 bases, with 13 bases spanning the gap. The CDR3 nucleotides read TGCGCCAGCAGCTTGTTTGGCGGTTTTCTTCAGTACTTC. The encoded protein is CASSLFGGFLQYF.

The genes are TRBV4-1 and TRBJ2-1; TRBD2 matches 12 bases. V was pared by 3 bases and J by 4 bases, with 7 bases of the junction left unmatched. CDR1 MGHRA and CDR2 YSYEKL come from the germline V gene. The length of the CDR3 is 17 residues. The CDR3 DNA reads as TGCGCCAGCAGCCAGGGTCCACTAGCGGGGGGTTACAATGAGCAGTTCTTC. Protein product: CASSQGPLAGGYNEQFF.

Written as DNA, the CDR3 is TGTGCCAGCAGTGAATGGGCACCCGGCGAGCAGTACTTC. Translating it yields CASSEWAPGEQYF. This chain joins TRBV6-1 and TRBJ2-7; no clear D. Germline lookup yields CDR1 MNHNS and CDR2 SASEGT. The V and J ends lost 2 bases and 6 bases respectively, with 11 bases between them. The CDR3 sequence is 13 residues long.

This clone was observed a single time. The CDR3 region has the DNA TGTGCCAGCAGCCAGTTAGCGGGGACCTACAATGAGCAGTTCTTC. Its protein product is CASSQLAGTYNEQFF. V usage is TRBV3-1 (or the pseudogene TRBV3-2) and J usage is TRBJ2-1, with 8 bases lining up with TRBD2. Germline assignment: CDR1 LGHDT and CDR2 YNNKEL (reference sequence). The V segment lost 3 bases and the J segment 2 bases; nucleotides outside the gene matches: 3. There are 15 residues in the CDR3.

The genes are TRBV15 and TRBJ1-2; D is possibly TRBD1 (5 bases). The CDR3 runs 16 residues. Between the trimmed V and J ends, which lost 5 bases and 5 bases, there was a span of 21 bases. CDR1 and CDR2 from the germline V gene are LNHNV and YYDKDF (reference sequence). CDR3 DNA: TGTGCCACCAGCGGAAGGGGCCGGGGGGGAATTTATGGCTACACCTTC. This gives the protein CATSGRGRGGIYGYTF.

The V gene is TRBV5-4, the J gene TRBJ2-7, with a tentative D call TRBD2 (6 bases). Germline lookup yields CDR1 SGHNT and CDR2 YYREEE (reference sequence). The CDR3 runs to 16 residues. V was cut by 5 bases and J by 5 bases, with 23 bases left in between. CDR3: CASSEEGTGFPHEQYF. The CDR3 bases are TGTGCCAGCAGTGAGGAGGGTACCGGGTTTCCCCACGAGCAGTACTTC.

In regard to this clone: Distinct nucleotide sequences in the sample also encode this CDR3. V is TRBV3-1 (or the pseudogene TRBV3-2) and J is TRBJ2-7; D might be TRBD1 (5 bases). The germline V and J ends were trimmed by 1 base and 4 bases, with 11 bases remaining between them. Germline-derived CDR1 and CDR2 are LGHDT and YNNKEL (reference sequence). The CDR3 spans 14 residues. The CDR3 region has the DNA TGTGCCAGCAGCCAAGGGGCAGGGCCGTACGAGCAGTACTTC. This sequence encodes CASSQGAGPYEQYF.

The gene calls are TRBV5-6 and TRBJ1-2; weak D call: TRBD1 (6 bases). The V end was cut by 6 bases, the J end by 2 bases, with 20 bases between. Germline CDR1 reads SGHDT; CDR2 reads YYEEEE. This CDR3 is built from 16 residues. The CDR3 region has the DNA TGTGCCAGCAACATTGTTTCAGGGGCCGACAACTATGGCTACACCTTC. It encodes CASNIVSGADNYGYTF.

The rearrangement uses TRBV7-2 and TRBJ2-1; 9 positions match TRBD2. Germline V lookup: CDR1 SGHTA, CDR2 FQGNSA. CDR3 length equals 17 residues. V lost 0 bases and J lost 2; bases outside the gene matches: 5. The CDR3 here is CASSLALGGGAYNEQFF. The CDR3 nucleotides are TGTGCCAGCAGCTTAGCGCTTGGCGGGGGGGCCTACAATGAGCAGTTCTTC. The entire variable domain, with the rest obtained from reference TRBV7-2 and TRBJ2-1, is as follows: GAGVSQSPSNKVTEKGKDVELRCDPISGHTALYWYRQSLGQGLEFLIYFQGNSAPDKSGLPSDRFSAERTGGSVSTLTIQRTQQEDSAVYLCASSLALGGGAYNEQFFGPGTRLTVL.